This paragraph covers one T cell receptor (beta chain) sequence. These data belong to a study of shared clonotypes between healthy human individuals. From germline, CDR1 is LNHDA and CDR2 SQIVND (reference sequence). The CDR3 covers 15 residues. V shed 3 bases and J shed 1 base, with 12 bases lying between them. The assay was immunoSEQ multiplex PCR, and TCRdb's table has in-frame clones only and misses some. The sample lists 2 million to 3 million clones, under 95% occurring once. The sample was naive CD4+ T cells from PBMCs. Stated subset: CD45RA+ positively selected. The TCR sequence derives from a man between 18 and 35 years old in good health. Some clones in this sample may be carry-over from other donors' samples. The rearrangement links TRBV19 to TRBJ1-2; D remains unclear. The CDR3 here is CASSMPGLFNYGYTF. In DNA, the CDR3 is TGTGCCAGTAGTATGCCCGGGCTCTTTAACTATGGCTACACCTTC.